A selection of T cell receptor beta chains follows, all from one sample in a study of beta chain features in type 1 diabetes. Using immunoSEQ multiplex PCR, the repertoire was profiled, and TCRdb retains in-frame clones only, with some absent. The repertoire includes about 340,000 clones, roughly 14% of them detected once, and 0.015% sits in the top ten. Sequencing was performed on naive CD4+ T cells from blood. Every receptor here comes from a woman under 30 with type 1 diabetes. The CDR3 runs from the conserved cysteine through the conserved F or W. D genes are given only for firm matches. Size is stated for part of the rows, as once, few or many counts, or as a class when the clone is expanded.

clone_size: few
j_call: TRBJ2-1
d_call: TRBD2
v_call: TRBV27
cdr3_nt: TGTGCCAGCAGTTTATTAGGCGGGGGGGACAATGAGCAGTTCTTC
cdr3_aa: CASSLLGGGDNEQFF

clone_size: -
j_call: TRBJ1-2
d_call: TRBD1
v_call: TRBV7-2
cdr3_nt: TGTGCCAGCAGCGACGGGACAGTCTATGGCTACACCTTC
cdr3_aa: CASSDGTVYGYTF

clone_size: few
j_call: TRBJ1-4
d_call: -
v_call: TRBV9
cdr3_nt: TGTGCCAGCAGCGGCCTGTTGGCTGAAAAACTGTTTTTT
cdr3_aa: CASSGLLAEKLFF

clone_size: few
j_call: TRBJ1-3
d_call: -
v_call: TRBV29-1
cdr3_nt: TGCAGCGTTGGTCGAGAAAACACCATATATTTT
cdr3_aa: CSVGRENTIYF

clone_size: -
j_call: TRBJ1-2
d_call: TRBD1
v_call: TRBV7-8
cdr3_nt: TGTGCCAGCAGCTTAGCGCCGGGACAGGGGCTCAACTATGGCTACACCTTC
cdr3_aa: CASSLAPGQGLNYGYTF

clone_size: -
j_call: TRBJ1-5
d_call: TRBD1
v_call: TRBV10-2
cdr3_nt: TGCGCCAGTACCGGGACAGGCAATCAGCCCCAGCATTTT
cdr3_aa: CASTGTGNQPQHF

clone_size: -
j_call: TRBJ1-5
d_call: -
v_call: TRBV6-5
cdr3_nt: TGTGCCAGCAGTTACAAAGGTGCAGCGGGCCAGCCCCAGCATTTT
cdr3_aa: CASSYKGAAGQPQHF

clone_size: -
j_call: TRBJ2-4
d_call: -
v_call: TRBV6-5
cdr3_nt: TGTGCCAGCAGTCCCGGGACAACAAAAAACATTCAGTACTTC
cdr3_aa: CASSPGTTKNIQYF

clone_size: few
j_call: TRBJ2-7
d_call: TRBD2
v_call: TRBV7-2
cdr3_nt: TGTGCCAGCAGCTCACCCGGTGGACTAGCGGGCGACGAGCAGTACTTC
cdr3_aa: CASSSPGGLAGDEQYF

clone_size: -
j_call: TRBJ2-1
d_call: TRBD2
v_call: TRBV7-2
cdr3_nt: TGTGCCAGCAGCTTAATGCGGGAGATCTCCTACAATGAGCAGTTCTTC
cdr3_aa: CASSLMREISYNEQFF

clone_size: few
j_call: TRBJ2-1
d_call: TRBD2
v_call: TRBV7-2
cdr3_nt: TGTGCCAGCAGCTTAACTAGCGGATATGGGAATGAGCAGTTCTTC
cdr3_aa: CASSLTSGYGNEQFF

clone_size: -
j_call: TRBJ1-1
d_call: -
v_call: TRBV6-5
cdr3_nt: TGTGCCAGCAGTTACGCCGGGAGCACTGAAGCTTTCTTT
cdr3_aa: CASSYAGSTEAFF

clone_size: few
j_call: TRBJ1-5
d_call: -
v_call: TRBV7-2
cdr3_nt: TGTGCCAGCAGCTTATGGGTCGGCGGGAATCAGCCCCAGCATTTT
cdr3_aa: CASSLWVGGNQPQHF

clone_size: -
j_call: TRBJ2-4
d_call: TRBD1
v_call: TRBV7-8
cdr3_nt: TGTGCCAGCAGCTTGGGACAGACCTTAGCCAAAAACATTCAGTACTTC
cdr3_aa: CASSLGQTLAKNIQYF